This TCR beta chain was identified during a study of T cell changes during pregnancy in multiple sclerosis. Clones were read by immunoSEQ multiplex PCR, and TCRdb kept only the in-frame ones, dropping some. The data contain tens of thousands of clones, 75% to 95% of them singletons. CDR1 is SGHDT and CDR2 is YYEEEE in the germline V gene. This CDR3 comprises 14 residues. J was trimmed by 7 bases and V by 4 bases; bases with no gene match: 3. This TCR derives from a female donor in good health, enrolled as a control in a pregnancy study. The chain joins TRBV5-6 to TRBJ1-4, with 11 nucleotides matching TRBD1. The sample consisted of peripheral blood, taken after pregnancy. The CDR3 loop reads CASSADRGLEKLFF. The CDR3 nucleotides read TGTGCCAGCAGCGCGGACAGGGGGCTTGAAAAACTGTTTTTT.